Following are 32 T cell receptor gamma chains from one sample sequenced in a study of human gamma delta and Vdelta1 T cells. No cognate antigen is known for these TCRs. TCRdb re-processed the PCR reads via CATT. The data show roughly 4,500 gamma-chain clones, 25% to 35% seen once. Sequencing was done on a sample of Vdelta1 gamma-delta T cells from blood grown in culture (DOT cells). The receptors were sampled from a human donor in good health.

V gene TRGV4 combines with J gene TRGJ1 or TRGJ2. The V gene end was trimmed by 0 bases and the J gene end by 2 bases; junction bases not matched to a gene: 4. This CDR3 is built from 14 residues. Germline lookup yields CDR1 EGSTGY and CDR2 YDSYTSSV. As DNA, the CDR3 is TGTGCCACCTGGGATGGGGGGGATTATTATAAGAAACTCTTT. Translation gives CATWDGGDYYKKLF.

This clone was seen more than once but under ten times. V is TRGV4 and J is TRGJ1 or TRGJ2. The germline gives CDR1 EGSTGY, CDR2 YDSYTSSV. Unmatched junction bases numbered 9, after V lost 0 bases and J lost 4 bases. The CDR3 is 15 residues long. CDR3 in amino acids: CATWDGPGYYYKKLF. DNA for the CDR3: TGTGCCACCTGGGATGGGCCAGGATACTATTATAAGAAACTCTTT.

A few counts support this clone. V gene TRGV5 combines with J gene TRGJ1 or TRGJ2. V trimming: 0 bases; J trimming: 2 bases; junction bases outside the gene matches: 7. From germline, CDR1 is VINAFY and CDR2 YDVSNSKD. The CDR3 loop spans 15 amino acids. CDR3: CATWDRPLDYYKKLF. The CDR3 nucleotides are TGTGCCACCTGGGACAGGCCTTTGGATTATTATAAGAAACTCTTT.

With regard to this clone: Mismatch with germline at one junction end may stem from a read error. The chain links TRGV4 to TRGJ1 or TRGJ2. Germline CDR1 reads EGSTGY; CDR2 reads YDSYTSSV. This CDR3 is 12 amino acids long. In nucleotides, the CDR3 is TGTGCCTCCTGGGATGGGCGGTATAAGAAACTCTTT. As protein: CASWDGRYKKLF.

V usage is TRGV8 and J usage is TRGJ1 or TRGJ2. V trimming: 2 bases; J trimming: 7 bases; junction bases outside the gene matches: 8. Germline loops: CDR1 VENAVY, CDR2 YDSYNSRV. This CDR3 comprises 13 residues. CDR3 region: CATWDKGGYKKLF. CDR3 DNA: TGTGCCACCTGGGATAAGGGTGGGTATAAGAAACTCTTT.

The chain links TRGV9 to TRGJP1. The CDR3 is 12 residues long. Looked up from germline, CDR1 is GITISATS and CDR2 is ISYDGTV (reference sequence). V lost 0 bases to trimming and J lost 8 bases; unmatched junction nucleotides: 0. The CDR3 protein is CALWEVGWFKIF. DNA of the CDR3: TGTGCCTTGTGGGAGGTGGGTTGGTTCAAGATATTT.

This clone has a handful of counts. This specimen includes other DNA sequences encoding the same CDR3. The chain has TRGV4 and TRGJ1 or TRGJ2. Germline CDR1 reads EGSTGY; CDR2 reads YDSYTSSV. The length of the CDR3 is 13 residues. J was trimmed by 7 bases and V by 4 bases; bases with no gene match: 10. This chain's CDR3 is CATWDGPDYKKLF. Written as DNA, the CDR3 is TGTGCCACCTGGGACGGGCCAGACTATAAGAAACTCTTT.

This clone was seen a handful of times. The chain joins TRGV5 to TRGJ1 or TRGJ2. The CDR3 extends over 13 amino acids. V lost 0 bases to trimming and J lost 7 bases; unmatched junction nucleotides: 6. Looked up from germline, CDR1 is VINAFY and CDR2 is YDVSNSKD. Here the CDR3 reads CATWDRRWYKKLF. CDR3 nucleotide sequence: TGTGCCACCTGGGACAGGCGATGGTATAAGAAACTCTTT.

About this clone itself: A much larger clonotype is one base distant, so this may be a read error. The same CDR3 arises from other DNA sequences in this sample as well. The chain uses TRGV4 and TRGJ1 or TRGJ2. The CDR3 length is 13 residues. Germline CDR1 reads EGSTGY; CDR2 reads YDSYTSSV. With V trimmed by 0 bases and J by 6 bases, 5 bases remained unmatched. CDR3 residues: CATWDGLGYKKLF. The CDR3 coding sequence is TGTGCCACCTGGGATGGGCTCGGTTATAAGAAACTCTTT.

J is TRGJP2 and V is TRGV4. This CDR3 is built from 15 residues. After removal of 4 bases from V and 6 bases from J, the junction contained 11 bases not matched to a gene. The V gene's germline CDR1 is EGSTGY and CDR2 YDSYTSSV. CDR3 nucleotide sequence: TGTGCCACCTGGGACGGGGGTCGAGGTGATTGGATCAAGACGTTT. Protein product: CATWDGGRGDWIKTF.

The chain links TRGV4 to TRGJ1 or TRGJ2. There are 14 residues in the CDR3. With V trimmed by 4 bases and J by 2 bases, 8 bases remained unmatched. The germline gives CDR1 EGSTGY, CDR2 YDSYTSSV. CDR3 in amino acids: CATWDGQDYYKKLF. In nucleotides, the CDR3 is TGTGCCACCTGGGACGGGCAAGATTATTATAAGAAACTCTTT.

This clone was counted only a few times. The chain joins TRGV8 to TRGJ1 or TRGJ2. Per the germline V gene, CDR1 is VENAVY and CDR2 is YDSYNSRV. With 0 bases clipped from V and 5 bases from J, the junction kept 4 bases outside the gene matches. The CDR3 runs 13 residues. CDR3 DNA sequence: TGTGCCACCTGGGATAGGCACCATTATAAGAAACTCTTT. This sequence encodes CATWDRHHYKKLF.

This chain uses TRGV4 with TRGJ1 or TRGJ2. There are 14 residues in the CDR3. Trimming removed 4 bases from V and 3 bases from J; junction bases left unmatched: 9. The germline V gene has CDR1 EGSTGY and CDR2 YDSYTSSV. Here the CDR3 DNA reads TGTGCCACCTGGGACGGCCGCATTTATTATAAGAAACTCTTT. It codes for CATWDGRIYYKKLF.

This clone was recorded a few times. At one end, the junction sequence differs from germline, possibly due to a read error. Within the sample, other DNA sequences also encode this same CDR3. The genes are TRGV5 and TRGJ1 or TRGJ2. CDR3 length: 14 residues. CDR1 is VINAFY, CDR2 YDVSNSKD, per germline. The CDR3 DNA follows: TGTGCTACCTGGGACAGGCCTCGTTATTATAAGAAACTCTTT. It encodes CATWDRPRYYKKLF.

Points on this clone: A much larger clone lies one base from this, so it may be a read error. This CDR3 is also generated by other DNA sequences in the sample. The chain links TRGV4 to TRGJP2. The junction had 0 bases not matched to a gene; V was cut back by 1 base and J by 4 bases. The CDR3 has 13 residues. Germline V gene sequence: CDR1 EGSTGY, CDR2 YDSYTSSV. CDR3 sequence: CATWDGSDWIKTF. CDR3 nucleotide sequence: TGTGCCACCTGGGATGGTAGTGATTGGATCAAGACGTTT.

This sequence joins TRGV5 and TRGJ1 or TRGJ2. The V gene's germline CDR1 is VINAFY and CDR2 YDVSNSKD. The CDR3 is 13 residues long. Unmatched junction bases numbered 9, after V lost 3 bases and J lost 7 bases. CDR3 amino acids: CATWDGQEYKKLF. The CDR3 nucleotides read TGTGCCACCTGGGACGGCCAGGAATATAAGAAACTCTTT.

In its sample, this clone was seen a few times. The gene calls are TRGV8 and TRGJP2. The J segment lost 1 base and the V segment lost 2 bases, leaving 4 bases of the junction unmatched. The CDR3 extends over 15 amino acids. Germline V gene sequence: CDR1 VENAVY, CDR2 YDSYNSRV. CDR3 nucleotides: TGTGCCACCTGGGATATAAGTAGTAGTGATTGGATCAAGACGTTT. Amino acid sequence: CATWDISSSDWIKTF.

This chain connects TRGV5 to TRGJ1 or TRGJ2. This CDR3 has 16 residues. With V trimmed by 0 bases and J by 1 base, 9 bases remained unmatched. Germline loops: CDR1 VINAFY, CDR2 YDVSNSKD. The CDR3 sequence: CATWDRPRPNYYKKLF. The DNA of the CDR3 is TGTGCCACCTGGGACAGGCCTCGACCTAATTATTATAAGAAACTCTTT.

This clone was found a few times. The chain employs TRGV10 and TRGJ1 or TRGJ2. TRGV10 is flagged as an ORF with uncertain function. V was pared by 8 bases and J by 3 bases, with 14 bases of the junction left unmatched. The CDR3 runs to 15 residues. The CDR3 DNA follows: TGTGCTGCGTGGGGTTATATGGGGCTTTATTATAAGAAACTCTTT. Its protein is CAAWGYMGLYYKKLF.

The chain is built from TRGV5 and TRGJP2. The CDR3 is 17 residues long. V gave up 3 bases and J gave up 3 bases; unmatched junction bases: 13. In germline, CDR1 is VINAFY, CDR2 YDVSNSKD. CDR3 DNA sequence: TGTGCCACCTGGGACGGGCCATTGTGGGGTAGTGATTGGATCAAGACGTTT. Protein product: CATWDGPLWGSDWIKTF.

This clone turned up a few times. The rearrangement links TRGV4 to TRGJ1 or TRGJ2. The CDR3 contains 16 residues. V shed 6 bases and J 8 bases; nucleotides not matched to a gene: 22. Germline CDR1 reads EGSTGY; CDR2 reads YDSYTSSV. The CDR3 loop reads CATWSMNYYACDKKLF. The CDR3 nucleotides read TGTGCCACCTGGTCTATGAATTATTATGCCTGCGATAAGAAACTCTTT.

The rearrangement links TRGV8 to TRGJ1 or TRGJ2. Per germline, CDR1 VENAVY and CDR2 YDSYNSRV. V lost 1 base to trimming and J lost 7 bases; unmatched junction nucleotides: 4. The CDR3 contains 12 residues. CDR3 region: CATWDRRYKKLF. DNA for the CDR3: TGTGCCACCTGGGATAGACGGTATAAGAAACTCTTT.

The J gene is TRGJP2, the V gene TRGV8. The CDR3 has 12 amino acids. V was clipped by 4 bases and J by 13 bases; unmatched bases: 9. The V gene's germline CDR1 is VENAVY and CDR2 YDSYNSRV. The CDR3 bases are TGTGCCACCTGGGACAACAATTCGATCAAGACGTTT. It is translated as CATWDNNSIKTF.

This clone came up a few times. V and J are TRGV9 and TRGJ1 or TRGJ2. The CDR3 contains 12 residues. Trimming at V came to 0 bases and at J to 8 bases, leaving 4 bases not matched to a gene. Germline CDR1 reads GITISATS; CDR2 reads ISYDGTV (reference sequence). CDR3 residues: CALWEVVHKKLF. The CDR3 DNA reads as TGTGCCTTGTGGGAGGTGGTACATAAGAAACTCTTT.

The rearrangement links TRGV4 to TRGJP2. CDR1 and CDR2 (germline): EGSTGY, YDSYTSSV. The length of the CDR3 is 15 residues. V shed 1 base and J 0 bases; nucleotides not matched to a gene: 2. The CDR3 sequence: CATWDGNSSDWIKTF. In nucleotides, the CDR3 is TGTGCCACCTGGGATGGAAATAGTAGTGATTGGATCAAGACGTTT.

V usage is TRGV2 and J usage is TRGJ1 or TRGJ2. CDR3 size: 13 residues. The V gene end was trimmed by 1 base and the J gene end by 7 bases; junction bases not matched to a gene: 7. Per the germline V gene, CDR1 is EGSNGY and CDR2 is YDSYNSKV. The DNA of the CDR3 is TGTGCCACCTGGGACGGTGGGGTATATAAGAAACTCTTT. Translated, it gives CATWDGGVYKKLF.

This chain uses TRGV9 with TRGJP2. CDR3 size: 12 residues. The germline CDR1 and CDR2 sequences are GITISATS and ISYDGTV (reference sequence). Trimming took 5 bases from V and 8 from J; bases not matched to a gene: 5. The CDR3 coding sequence is TGTGCCTTGTGGGGACCGGATTGGATCAAGACGTTT. Encoded protein: CALWGPDWIKTF.

This chain connects TRGV8 to TRGJ1 or TRGJ2. The V segment lost 3 bases and the J segment 10 bases; nucleotides outside the gene matches: 12. The CDR3 has 13 residues. The germline V gene has CDR1 VENAVY and CDR2 YDSYNSRV. This CDR3 reads CATWDSAIGKKLF. In nucleotides, the CDR3 is TGTGCCACCTGGGATTCGGCAATTGGCAAGAAACTCTTT.

This clone was seen a few times. This chain connects TRGV4 to TRGJ1 or TRGJ2. The CDR3 is made up of 13 amino acids. With 4 bases clipped from V and 3 bases from J, the junction kept 6 bases outside the gene matches. Germline CDR1 EGSTGY, CDR2 YDSYTSSV. CDR3 DNA sequence: TGTGCCACCTGGGAGGGACTTTATTATAAGAAACTCTTT. Amino acid sequence: CATWEGLYYKKLF.

The chain links TRGV4 to TRGJ1 or TRGJ2. With 0 bases clipped from V and 5 bases from J, the junction kept 7 bases outside the gene matches. The germline gives CDR1 EGSTGY, CDR2 YDSYTSSV. The CDR3 contains 14 residues. Here the CDR3 reads CATWDGQGNYKKLF. In DNA, the CDR3 is TGTGCCACCTGGGATGGGCAGGGGAATTATAAGAAACTCTTT.

The chain links TRGV9 to TRGJ1 or TRGJ2. CDR1 is GITISATS, CDR2 ISYDGTV, per germline (reference sequence). J lost 9 bases, V lost 3 bases, and 11 bases had no gene match. The CDR3 is made up of 13 amino acids. The CDR3 sequence is CALWELPPPKKLF. For the CDR3, the DNA is TGTGCCTTGTGGGAGCTTCCCCCCCCTAAGAAACTCTTT.

In the case of this clone: The sample contains more than one DNA sequence encoding this CDR3. The V and J genes are TRGV5 and TRGJ1 or TRGJ2. Trimming cost V 0 bases and J 0 bases; bases outside gene matches: 5. The CDR3 covers 15 residues. The germline V gene encodes CDR1 VINAFY and CDR2 YDVSNSKD. CDR3 amino acids: CATWDRPTNYYKKLF. CDR3 nucleotides: TGTGCCACCTGGGACAGGCCCACGAATTATTATAAGAAACTCTTT.